This T cell receptor beta chain was sequenced in a study of blood T cell repertoires in COVID-19. The CDR3 totals 15 residues. V was clipped by 7 bases and J by 2 bases, with 16 bases between them. Germline CDR1 and CDR2: ENHRY and SYGVKD. Original methodology: The assay estimated nucleated cells by amplifying reference gene primers. Only in-frame clones appear in the TCRdb table, and some are missing; sequencing was by immunoSEQ multiplex PCR. V and J calls and clone size are as listed in that table; D and trimming were resolved from the DNA. The sample lists 150,000 or so clones, approximately 83% seen once, with 8% in the top ten.

The source is a woman aged 55 to 70 with COVID-19, enrolled during active disease. The V and J genes are TRBV10-3 and TRBJ2-3, with a tentative D call TRBD1 (6 bases). Sequenced sample: peripheral blood. This chain's CDR3 is CAIKGVVEYTDTQYF. In DNA, the CDR3 is TGTGCCATCAAGGGGGTGGTGGAGTACACAGATACGCAGTATTTT.